These 8 T cell receptor beta chains were all obtained from the same sample, sequenced in a study of cytomegalovirus exposure and HLA in healthy donors. PCR involved 60 Vbeta and 13 Jbeta primers. Profiled with immunoSEQ multiplex PCR; TCRdb holds only in-frame clones, not every one. The sample gives 150,000 to 200,000 clones, around two thirds of which show up once; approximately 1.5% is in the top ten. The specimen sequenced was PBMCs. The receptors were gathered from a man aged 50 to 59 in good health and CMV-seronegative.

CDR3 in DNA: TGTGCCAGCAGCGAGGACATAGGTAGTGAAGCTTTCTTT. Translating it yields CASSEDIGSEAFF. The chain carries TRBV6-1 and TRBJ1-1; TRBD1 might be the D (5 bases). The CDR3 is 13 residues long. The V end was cut by 6 bases, the J end by 7 bases, with 15 bases between. CDR1 and CDR2 (germline): MNHNS, SASEGT.

In its sample, this clone was seen a few times. The J gene is TRBJ1-1, the V gene TRBV7-6; weak D call: TRBD1 (5 bases). The CDR3 length is 13 residues. CDR1 SGHVS and CDR2 FNYEAQ come from the germline V gene. The V end was cut by 5 bases, the J end by 1 base, with 8 bases between. The DNA for the CDR3 is TGTGCCAGCAGCCTCGACAGGAACACTGAAGCTTTCTTT. Translation gives CASSLDRNTEAFF.

The chain joins TRBV19 to TRBJ2-3; 11 nucleotides match TRBD2. V dropped 1 base and J dropped 6; count of bases not matched to a gene: 15. Germline CDR1 is LNHDA and CDR2 is SQIVND (reference sequence). CDR3 length: 19 amino acids. The CDR3 region is CASSIVPGTSGFLLDTQYF. As DNA, the CDR3 is TGTGCCAGTAGTATAGTTCCCGGGACTAGCGGATTCCTTCTGGATACGCAGTATTTT.

The J gene is TRBJ2-3, the V gene TRBV28; TRBD2 matches 7 bases. The V and J ends lost 2 bases and 3 bases, in that order; junction bases with no gene match: 5. The germline V gene encodes CDR1 MDHEN and CDR2 SYDVKM. The CDR3 covers 15 residues. The CDR3 DNA reads TGTGCCAGCAGTTTAGGGGGGGGTAGGACAGATACGCAGTATTTT. It yields the protein CASSLGGGRTDTQYF.

This clone was counted once. The chain couples TRBV27 to TRBJ2-5; 9 nucleotides line up with TRBD2. The V and J ends lost 4 bases and 5 bases, in that order; junction bases with no gene match: 14. This CDR3 is built from 17 residues. Looked up from germline, CDR1 is MNHEY and CDR2 is SMNVEV (reference sequence). The CDR3 spells CASSSQGPLAGAETQYF. CDR3 sequence (DNA): TGTGCCAGCAGTTCTCAGGGACCTTTAGCGGGGGCGGAGACCCAGTACTTC.

This chain connects TRBV6-1 to TRBJ2-5; 8 nucleotides align to TRBD2. The end of the DNA fits TRBJ2-7 better, so the J call may be wrong. Germline CDR1 and CDR2: MNHNS and SASEGT. The CDR3 is 14 amino acids. The CDR3 DNA reads TGTGCCAGCAGCTATACTAGCGGACCCTACGAGCAGTACTTC. Translation: CASSYTSGPYEQYF.

The chain employs TRBV27 and TRBJ1-2; tentative D call: TRBD1 (5 bases). Germline CDR1 MNHEY, CDR2 SMNVEV (reference sequence). The CDR3 has 15 residues. Trimming took 5 bases from V and 3 from J, leaving 16 bases between them. The CDR3 DNA is TGTGCCAGCAGTCCACGGGGGGAGAGTCACTATGGCTACACCTTC. Its translation is CASSPRGESHYGYTF.

The chain has TRBV14 and TRBJ2-5; TRBD1 matches 9 bases. The CDR3 has 15 amino acids. V lost 6 bases to trimming and J lost 4 bases; unmatched junction nucleotides: 9. CDR1 SGHDN and CDR2 FVKESK come from the germline V gene. CDR3 residues: CASRFGQGSGETQYF. CDR3 sequence (DNA): TGTGCCAGCAGATTTGGACAGGGGAGTGGAGAGACCCAGTACTTC.